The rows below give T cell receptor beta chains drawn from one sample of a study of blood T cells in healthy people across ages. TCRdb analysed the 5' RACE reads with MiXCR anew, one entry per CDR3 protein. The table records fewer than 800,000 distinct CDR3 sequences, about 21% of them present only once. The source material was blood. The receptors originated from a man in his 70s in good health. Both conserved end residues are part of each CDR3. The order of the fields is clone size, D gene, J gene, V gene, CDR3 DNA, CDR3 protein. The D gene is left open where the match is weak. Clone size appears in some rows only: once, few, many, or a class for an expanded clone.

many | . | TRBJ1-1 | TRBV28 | TGTGCCAGCAGTTTACATTCGAACACTGAAGCTTTCTTT | CASSLHSNTEAFF
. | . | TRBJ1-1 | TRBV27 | TGTGCCAGTTACAGTGGGATGAACACTGAAGCTTTCTTT | CASYSGMNTEAFF
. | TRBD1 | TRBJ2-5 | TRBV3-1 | TGTGCCAGCAGCCGCGGGACAGGGGAAGAGACCCAGTACTTC | CASSRGTGEETQYF
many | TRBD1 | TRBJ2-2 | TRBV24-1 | TGTGCCACCAGTGATTTGTACACAGGGGGCAGCGGGGAGCTGTTTTTT | CATSDLYTGGSGELFF
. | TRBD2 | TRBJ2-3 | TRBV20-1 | TGCAGTGGGATAGCGGGAACAACCTTCACAGATACGCAGTATTTT | CSGIAGTTFTDTQYF
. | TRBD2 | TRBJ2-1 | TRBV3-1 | TGTGCCAGCAGCGCGACTAGCGGGAGTGGCTATGAGCAGTTCTTC | CASSATSGSGYEQFF
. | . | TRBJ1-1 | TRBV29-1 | TGCAGCGTTCGGGGCACTGAAGCTTTCTTT | CSVRGTEAFF
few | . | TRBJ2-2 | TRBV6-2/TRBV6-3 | TGTGCCAGCCATAAAGCCGGGACGGGAATTGCCGGGGAGCTGTTTTTT | CASHKAGTGIAGELFF
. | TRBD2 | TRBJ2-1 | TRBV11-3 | TGTGCCAGCAGCTCAGCGGGAGGGCACAATGAGCAGTTCTTC | CASSSAGGHNEQFF
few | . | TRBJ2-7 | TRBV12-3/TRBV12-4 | TGTGCCAGCAGCCGGGGGTCCCCTTCCTACGAGCAGTACTTC | CASSRGSPSYEQYF
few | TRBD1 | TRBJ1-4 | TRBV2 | TGTGCCAGCAGTGAAGAGGACAGGGGTCGTACAACTAATGAAAAACTGTTTTTT | CASSEEDRGRTTNEKLFF
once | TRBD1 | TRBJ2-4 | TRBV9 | TGTGCCAGCAGCCCAAGGACAGGGGAAAACATTCAGTACTTC | CASSPRTGENIQYF
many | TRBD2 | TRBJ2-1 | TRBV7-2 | TGTGCCAGCAGCTTGAACAGCGGGAGGGCCCTTACTGAGCAGTTCTTC | CASSLNSGRALTEQFF
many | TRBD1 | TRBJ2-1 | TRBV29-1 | TGCAGCGTACCTACAGGGGAGAGTGAGCAGTTCTTC | CSVPTGESEQFF
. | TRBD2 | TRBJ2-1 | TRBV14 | TGTGCCAGCACACTAGCGGGAGGTGCCTACAATGAGCAGTTCTTC | CASTLAGGAYNEQFF
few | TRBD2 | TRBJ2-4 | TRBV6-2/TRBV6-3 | TGTGCCAGCAGCCGACTTAGGAGCGGGAGTTTGATCGAAAACATCCAGTACTTC | CASSRLRSGSLIENIQYF
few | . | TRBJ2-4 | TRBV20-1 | TGCAGTGCTTCCGGGAGCAGGGGTGCCGAAAACATTCAGTACTTC | CSASGSRGAENIQYF
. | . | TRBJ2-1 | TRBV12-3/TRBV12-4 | TGTGCCAGCACCCGAGGGGGAGAGCAGTTCTTC | CASTRGGEQFF
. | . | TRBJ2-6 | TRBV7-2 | TGTGCCAGCCTGGAAGGCGGTACTGGGGCCAACGTCCTGACTTTC | CASLEGGTGANVLTF
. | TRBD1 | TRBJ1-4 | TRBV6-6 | TGTGCCAGCAGTTGGGACAGATGGAATGAAAAACTGTTTTTT | CASSWDRWNEKLFF
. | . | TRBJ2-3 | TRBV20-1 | TGCAGTGTGTATGGGCAGACCACAGATACGCAGTATTTT | CSVYGQTTDTQYF
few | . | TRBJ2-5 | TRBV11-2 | TGTGCCAGCAGCTTAGTGTTACAGCTAGAGACCCAGTACTTC | CASSLVLQLETQYF
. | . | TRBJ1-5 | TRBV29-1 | TGCAGCGTTTGGGAAAATAGCAATCAGCCCCAGCATTTT | CSVWENSNQPQHF
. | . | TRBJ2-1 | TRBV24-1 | TGTGCCACCAGTGATTTGCCAGCAGGCAATGAGCAGTTCTTC | CATSDLPAGNEQFF
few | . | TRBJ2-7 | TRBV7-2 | TGTGCCAGCAGCCGGGGCCCAATTGGGGGTACCTACGAGCAGTACTTC | CASSRGPIGGTYEQYF
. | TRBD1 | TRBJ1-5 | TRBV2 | TGTGCCAGCAGTGTACCGGGACAGGGGACCCGCGAGCAGCCCCAGCATTTT | CASSVPGQGTREQPQHF
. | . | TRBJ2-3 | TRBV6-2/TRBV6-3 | TGTGCCAGCAGTCGGGACTTACCCACAGATACGCAGTATTTT | CASSRDLPTDTQYF
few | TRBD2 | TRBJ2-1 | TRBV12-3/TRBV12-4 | TGTGCCAGCAGTTCCCTGATACTAGCGGGGAGAAGAAATGAGCAGTTCTTC | CASSSLILAGRRNEQFF
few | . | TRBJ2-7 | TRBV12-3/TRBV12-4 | TGTGCCAGCAGCCGCCTCCAGGACACCTCCACCGAGCAGTACTTC | CASSRLQDTSTEQYF
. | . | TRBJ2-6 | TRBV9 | TGTGCCAGCAGCGTTGAGGGCTCTGGGGCCAACGTCCTGACTTTC | CASSVEGSGANVLTF
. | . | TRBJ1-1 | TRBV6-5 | TGTGCCAGCAGTGTATCTGAAGCTTTCTTT | CASSVSEAFF
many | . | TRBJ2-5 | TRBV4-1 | TGCGCCAGCAGCCAAGGCTATAGCGGAGGGAGTGAGACCCAGTACTTC | CASSQGYSGGSETQYF
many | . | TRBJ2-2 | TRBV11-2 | TGTGCCAGCAGCCCGCCGGCGGAGCTGTTTTTT | CASSPPAELFF
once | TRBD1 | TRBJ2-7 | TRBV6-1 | TGTGCCAGCAGCCGAAATAACAGGGGGCTAACCTACGAGCAGTACTTC | CASSRNNRGLTYEQYF
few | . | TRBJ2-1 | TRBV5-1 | TGCGCCAGCAGCTCCTTCCCGGGAGAGTTCGGTGAGCAGTTCTTC | CASSSFPGEFGEQFF
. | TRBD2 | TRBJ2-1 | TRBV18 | TGTGCCGGCTCACCACAAGGGCGGGAGGGAGAGCAGTTCTTC | CAGSPQGREGEQFF
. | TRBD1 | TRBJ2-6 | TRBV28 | TGTGCCAGCAGTTTACTCGGGACAGGGAAAGCTGGGGCCAACGTCCTGACTTTC | CASSLLGTGKAGANVLTF
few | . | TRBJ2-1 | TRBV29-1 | TGCAGCGCAGACACAACTCGGGAGTTCACCTACAATGAGCAGTTCTTC | CSADTTREFTYNEQFF
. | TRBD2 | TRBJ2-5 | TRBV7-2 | TGTGCCAGCAGCGAGGGACTAGAGACCCAGCACTTC | CASSEGLETQHF
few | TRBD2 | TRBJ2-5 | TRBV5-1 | TGCGCCAGCAGCCCTGGGACTATCCGATCCCAAGAGACCCAGTACTTC | CASSPGTIRSQETQYF
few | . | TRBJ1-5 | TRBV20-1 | TGCAGTGCTTTAAGGGGGACCGATAGCAATCAGCCCCAGCATTTT | CSALRGTDSNQPQHF
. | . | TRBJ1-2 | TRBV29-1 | TGCAGCGCCCAGGCGGGGCACCTTGGGTATGGCTACACCTTC | CSAQAGHLGYGYTF
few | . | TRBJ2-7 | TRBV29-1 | TGCAGCGTTGGGGGGATCAGCTCCTACGAGCAGTACTTC | CSVGGISSYEQYF
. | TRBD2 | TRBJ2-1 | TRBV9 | TGTGCCAGCAGCGTAGTAGCGGGAGGGGACAATGAGCAGTTCTTC | CASSVVAGGDNEQFF
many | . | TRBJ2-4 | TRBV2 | TGTGCCAGCAGAAACGGGCCAACTGGGCAAAACATTCAGTACTTC | CASRNGPTGQNIQYF
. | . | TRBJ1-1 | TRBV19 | TGTGCCAGTAGTATGTCAGGGGTTGGTACTGAAGCTTTCTTT | CASSMSGVGTEAFF
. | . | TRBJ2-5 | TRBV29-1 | TGCAGCGTGTCGTATGGGCGGGAGACCCAGTACTTC | CSVSYGRETQYF